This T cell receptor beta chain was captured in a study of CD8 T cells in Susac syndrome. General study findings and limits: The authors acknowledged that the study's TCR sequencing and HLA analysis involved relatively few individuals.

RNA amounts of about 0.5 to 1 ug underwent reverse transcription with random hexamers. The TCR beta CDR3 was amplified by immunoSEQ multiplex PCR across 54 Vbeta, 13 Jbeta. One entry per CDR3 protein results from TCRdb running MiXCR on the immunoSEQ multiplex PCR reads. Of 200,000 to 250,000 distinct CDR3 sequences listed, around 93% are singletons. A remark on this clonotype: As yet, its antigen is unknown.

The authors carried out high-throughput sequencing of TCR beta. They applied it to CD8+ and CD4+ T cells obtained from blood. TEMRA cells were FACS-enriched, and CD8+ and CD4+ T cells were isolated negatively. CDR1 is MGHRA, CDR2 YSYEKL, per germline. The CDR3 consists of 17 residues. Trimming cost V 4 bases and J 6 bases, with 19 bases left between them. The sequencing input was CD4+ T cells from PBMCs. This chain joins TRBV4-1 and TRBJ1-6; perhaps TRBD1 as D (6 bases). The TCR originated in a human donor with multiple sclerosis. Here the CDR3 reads CASSLKTGQESNSPLHF. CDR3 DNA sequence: TGCGCCAGCAGCCTGAAGACAGGCCAAGAGAGTAATTCACCCCTCCACTTT.